The entry below describes one TCR beta chain. Antigen unknown. The data are from a study of T cells in Graves' hyperthyroidism and ophthalmopathy. Across the study: It was at initial diagnosis, before any treatment, that peripheral blood was collected.

An absence of ophthalmopathy progression within 18 months meant stable Graves' hyperthyroidism. Diagnoses were established using clinical symptoms, serum thyroxine and TRAb, thyroid ultrasound and orbital computed tomography. The junction had 10 bases not matched to a gene; V was cut back by 6 bases and J by 2 bases. The CDR3 loop spans 16 amino acids. Germline lookup yields CDR1 MDHEN and CDR2 SYDVKM. TCR beta CDR3 sequences were amplified from RNA transcripts. The TCR CDR3 first-round RT-PCR relied on the HTBI primer set. TCRdb passed the multiplex PCR reads through MiXCR, listing each CDR3 protein once. The sample yields hundreds of thousands of distinct CDR3 sequences, approximately 15% seen once. Notes on the study in general: Most expanded thyroid clonotypes above 0.001 recurred in blood.

The source of this sequence is a woman under 30 with Graves' hyperthyroidism. The chain recombines TRBV28 with TRBJ2-7; 10 bases align to TRBD2. Sequencing was carried out using blood. CDR3 residues: CASRPAGGYPPYEQYF. The CDR3 coding sequence is TGTGCCAGCAGACCAGCGGGAGGGTACCCCCCCTACGAGCAGTACTTC.